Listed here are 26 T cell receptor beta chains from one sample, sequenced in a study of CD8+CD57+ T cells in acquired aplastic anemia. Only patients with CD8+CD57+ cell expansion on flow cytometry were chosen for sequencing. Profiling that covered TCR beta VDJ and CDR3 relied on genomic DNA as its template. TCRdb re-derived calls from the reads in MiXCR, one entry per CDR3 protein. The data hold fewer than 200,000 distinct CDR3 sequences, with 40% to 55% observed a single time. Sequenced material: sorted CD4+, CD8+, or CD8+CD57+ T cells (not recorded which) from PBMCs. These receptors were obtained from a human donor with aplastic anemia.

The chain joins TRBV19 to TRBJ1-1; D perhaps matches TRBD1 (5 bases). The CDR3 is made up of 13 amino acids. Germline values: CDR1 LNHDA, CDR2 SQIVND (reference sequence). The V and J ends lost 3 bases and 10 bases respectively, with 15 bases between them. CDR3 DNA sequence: TGTGCCAGTAGTATCTCCCCAGGGTCTGGAGCTTTCTTT. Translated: CASSISPGSGAFF.

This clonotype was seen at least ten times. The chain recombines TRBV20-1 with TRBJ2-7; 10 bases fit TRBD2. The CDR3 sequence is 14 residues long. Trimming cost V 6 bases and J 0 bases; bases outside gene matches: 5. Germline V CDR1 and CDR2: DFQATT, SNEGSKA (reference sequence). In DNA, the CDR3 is TGCAGTGCCGTAGCGGGGGGCAACTCCTACGAGCAGTACTTC. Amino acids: CSAVAGGNSYEQYF.

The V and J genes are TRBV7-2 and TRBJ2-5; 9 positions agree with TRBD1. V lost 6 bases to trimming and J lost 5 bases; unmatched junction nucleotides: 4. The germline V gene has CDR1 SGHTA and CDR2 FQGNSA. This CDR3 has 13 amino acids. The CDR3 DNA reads TGTGCCAGCAGGCCACAGGGGGCGGAGACCCAGTACTTC. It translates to CASRPQGAETQYF.

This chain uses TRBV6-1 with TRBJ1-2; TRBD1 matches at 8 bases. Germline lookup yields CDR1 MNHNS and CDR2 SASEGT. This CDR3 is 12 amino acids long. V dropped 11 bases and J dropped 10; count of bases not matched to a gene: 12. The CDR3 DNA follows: TGTGCCTCCTCAGGGGGCCCCCTTATCTACACCTTC. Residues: CASSGGPLIYTF.

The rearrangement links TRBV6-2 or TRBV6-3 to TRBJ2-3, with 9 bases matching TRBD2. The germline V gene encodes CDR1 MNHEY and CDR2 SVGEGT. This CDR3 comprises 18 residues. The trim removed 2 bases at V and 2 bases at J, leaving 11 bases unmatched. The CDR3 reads CASSYNPRSGGPTDTQYF. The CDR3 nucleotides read TGTGCCAGCAGTTACAACCCGCGTAGCGGGGGTCCCACAGATACGCAGTATTTT.

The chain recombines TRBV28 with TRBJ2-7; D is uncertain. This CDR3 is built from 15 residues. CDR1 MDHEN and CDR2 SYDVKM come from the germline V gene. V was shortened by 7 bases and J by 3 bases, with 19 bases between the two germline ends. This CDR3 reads CASTPRWGRHYEQYF. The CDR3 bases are TGTGCCAGCACCCCTCGTTGGGGTCGACACTACGAGCAGTACTTC.

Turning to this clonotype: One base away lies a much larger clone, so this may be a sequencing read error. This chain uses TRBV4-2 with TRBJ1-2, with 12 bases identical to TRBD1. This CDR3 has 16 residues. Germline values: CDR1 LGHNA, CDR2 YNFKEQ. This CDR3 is CASSQDGTGGSYGCTF. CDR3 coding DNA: TGTGCCAGCAGCCAAGACGGGACAGGGGGCAGCTATGGCTGCACCTTC.

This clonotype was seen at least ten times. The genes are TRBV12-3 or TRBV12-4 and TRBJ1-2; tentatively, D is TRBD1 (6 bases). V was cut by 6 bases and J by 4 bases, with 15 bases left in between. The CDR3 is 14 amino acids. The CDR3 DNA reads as TGTGCCAGCAGAGAACAGGGATGGCTCTATGGCTACACCTTC. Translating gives CASREQGWLYGYTF.

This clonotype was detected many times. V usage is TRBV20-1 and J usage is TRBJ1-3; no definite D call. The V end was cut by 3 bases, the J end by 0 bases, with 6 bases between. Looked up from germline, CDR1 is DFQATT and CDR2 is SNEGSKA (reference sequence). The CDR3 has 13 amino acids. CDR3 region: CSASLVSGNTIYF. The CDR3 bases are TGCAGTGCTAGCCTCGTCTCTGGAAACACCATATATTTT.

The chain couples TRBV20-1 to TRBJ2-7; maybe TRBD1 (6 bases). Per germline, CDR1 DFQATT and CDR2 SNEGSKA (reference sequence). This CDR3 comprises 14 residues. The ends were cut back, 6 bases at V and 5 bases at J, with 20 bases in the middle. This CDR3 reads CSASIGPGAHEQYF. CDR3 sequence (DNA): TGCAGTGCATCGATCGGCCCAGGGGCCCACGAGCAGTACTTC.

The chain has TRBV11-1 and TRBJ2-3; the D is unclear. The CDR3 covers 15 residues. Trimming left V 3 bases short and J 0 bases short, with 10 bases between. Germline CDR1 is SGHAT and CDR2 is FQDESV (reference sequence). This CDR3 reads CASSFWAISTDTQYF. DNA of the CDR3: TGTGCCAGCAGCTTTTGGGCTATTAGCACAGATACGCAGTATTTT.

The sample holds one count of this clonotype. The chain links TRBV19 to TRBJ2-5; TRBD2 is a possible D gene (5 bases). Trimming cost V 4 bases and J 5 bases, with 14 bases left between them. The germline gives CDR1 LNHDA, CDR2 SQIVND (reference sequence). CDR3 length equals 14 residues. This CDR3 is CASSSRGRRETQYF. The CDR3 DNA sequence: TGTGCCAGTAGTAGTCGCGGCAGGAGGGAGACCCAGTACTTC.

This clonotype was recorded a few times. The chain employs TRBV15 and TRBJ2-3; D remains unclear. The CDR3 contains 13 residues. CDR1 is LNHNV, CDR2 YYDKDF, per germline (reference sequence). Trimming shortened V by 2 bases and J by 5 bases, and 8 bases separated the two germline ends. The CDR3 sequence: CATSRMALDTQYF. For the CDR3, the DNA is TGTGCCACCAGCAGAATGGCGTTAGATACGCAGTATTTT. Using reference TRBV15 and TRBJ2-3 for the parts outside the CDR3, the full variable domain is DAMVIQNPRYQVTQFGKPVTLSCSQTLNHNVMYWYQQKSSQAPKLLFHYYDKDFNNEADTPDNFQSRRPNTSFCFLDIRSPGLGDTAMYLCATSRMALDTQYFGPGTRLTVL.

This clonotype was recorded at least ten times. The CDR3 bases are TGTGCCAGCAGCCCGGGGTTGAGGGTCCAAGAGACCCAGTACTTC. Translating it yields CASSPGLRVQETQYF. The chain has TRBV7-9 and TRBJ2-5, with D perhaps TRBD2 (5 bases). The V end was cut by 5 bases, the J end by 1 base, with 14 bases between. Per germline, CDR1 SEHNR and CDR2 FQNEAQ (reference sequence). The CDR3 is 15 residues long.

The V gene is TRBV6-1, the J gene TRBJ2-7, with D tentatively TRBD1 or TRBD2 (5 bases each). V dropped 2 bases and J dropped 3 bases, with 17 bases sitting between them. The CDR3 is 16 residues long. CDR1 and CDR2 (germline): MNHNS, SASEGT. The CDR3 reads CASSELGPPNNYEQYF. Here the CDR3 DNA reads TGTGCCAGCAGTGAATTGGGACCTCCAAACAACTACGAGCAGTACTTC.

The CDR3 sequence: CASSEGRIEAFF. In nucleotides, the CDR3 is TGTGCCAGCAGTGAAGGCAGAATTGAAGCTTTCTTT. This rearrangement joins TRBV13 to TRBJ1-1; D gene ambiguous. V lost 6 bases and J lost 7, with 12 bases in between. Germline V gene data show CDR1 as PRHDT and CDR2 as FYEKMQ (reference sequence). The CDR3 is 12 residues long.

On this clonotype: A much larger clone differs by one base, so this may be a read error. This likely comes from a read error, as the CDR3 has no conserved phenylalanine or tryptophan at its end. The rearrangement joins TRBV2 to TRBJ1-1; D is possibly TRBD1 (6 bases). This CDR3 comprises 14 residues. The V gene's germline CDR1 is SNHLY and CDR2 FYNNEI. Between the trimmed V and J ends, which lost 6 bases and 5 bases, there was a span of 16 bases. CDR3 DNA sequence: TGTGCCAGCAGGAGGGGGGGCGGAGGGACTGAAGCTTTCTCT. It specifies CASRRGGGGTEAFS.

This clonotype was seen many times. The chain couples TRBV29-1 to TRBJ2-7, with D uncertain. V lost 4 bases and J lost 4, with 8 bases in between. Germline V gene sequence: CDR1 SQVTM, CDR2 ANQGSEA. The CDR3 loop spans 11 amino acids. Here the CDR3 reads CSVVYTYEQYF. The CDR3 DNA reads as TGCAGCGTTGTATATACATACGAGCAGTACTTC.

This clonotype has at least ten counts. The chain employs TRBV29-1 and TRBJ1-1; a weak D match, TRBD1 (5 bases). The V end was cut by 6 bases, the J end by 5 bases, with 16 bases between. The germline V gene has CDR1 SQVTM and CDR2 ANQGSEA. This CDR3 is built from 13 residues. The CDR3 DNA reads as TGCAGCGTCCTCCCCAGGGCAATAACTGAAGCTTTCTTT. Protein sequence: CSVLPRAITEAFF.

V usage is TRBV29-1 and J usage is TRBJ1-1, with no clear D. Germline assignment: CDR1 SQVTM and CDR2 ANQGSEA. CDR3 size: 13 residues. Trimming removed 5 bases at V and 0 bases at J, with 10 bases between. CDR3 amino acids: CSVSRIMNTEAFF. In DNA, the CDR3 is TGCAGCGTTAGCAGGATCATGAACACTGAAGCTTTCTTT. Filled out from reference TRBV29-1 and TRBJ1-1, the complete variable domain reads SAVISQKPSRDICQRGTSLTIQCQVDSQVTMMFWYRQQPGQSLTLIATANQGSEATYESGFVIDKFPISRPNLTFSTLTVSNMSPEDSSIYLCSVSRIMNTEAFFGQGTRLTVV.

The CDR3 coding sequence is TGTGCCACCAGTGATCTAGACTCGACAGATACGCAGTATTTT. Protein: CATSDLDSTDTQYF. The chain recombines TRBV24-1 with TRBJ2-3; unclear D gene. Germline CDR1 KGHDR, CDR2 SFDVKD. V lost 3 bases to trimming and J lost 3 bases, with 9 bases between them. This CDR3 has 14 residues.

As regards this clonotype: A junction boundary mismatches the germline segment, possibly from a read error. The CDR3 region is CASSLALGLTAF. The CDR3 coding sequence is TGTGCCAGCAGCTTAGCGCTTGGTTTGACAGCCTTC. The chain carries TRBV5-5 and TRBJ1-2, with D possibly matching TRBD1 (5 bases). The CDR3 runs 12 residues. Germline CDR1 is SGHKS and CDR2 is YYEKEE (reference sequence).

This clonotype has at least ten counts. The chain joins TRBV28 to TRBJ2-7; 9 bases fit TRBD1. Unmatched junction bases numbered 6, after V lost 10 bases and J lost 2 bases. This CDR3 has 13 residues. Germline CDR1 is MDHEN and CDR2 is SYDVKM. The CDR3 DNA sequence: TGTGCCACAGGACAGGGGATAGCCTACGAGCAGTACTTC. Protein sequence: CATGQGIAYEQYF. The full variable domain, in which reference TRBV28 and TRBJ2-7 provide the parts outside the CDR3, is DVKVTQSSRYLVKRTGEKVFLECVQDMDHENMFWYRQDPGLGLRLIYFSYDVKMKEKGDIPEGYSVSREKKERFSLILESASTNQTSMYLCATGQGIAYEQYFGPGTRLTVT.

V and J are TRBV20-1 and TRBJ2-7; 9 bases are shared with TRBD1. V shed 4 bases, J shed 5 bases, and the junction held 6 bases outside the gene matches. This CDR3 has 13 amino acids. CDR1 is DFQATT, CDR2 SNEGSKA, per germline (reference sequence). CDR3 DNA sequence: TGCAGTGCTAAGGGGACAGGGTACCACGAGCAGTACTTC. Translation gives CSAKGTGYHEQYF.

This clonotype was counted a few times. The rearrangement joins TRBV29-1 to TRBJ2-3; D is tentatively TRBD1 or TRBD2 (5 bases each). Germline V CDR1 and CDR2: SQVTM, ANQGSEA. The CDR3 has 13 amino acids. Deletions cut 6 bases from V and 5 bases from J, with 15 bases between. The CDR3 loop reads CSVSRGLGDTQYF. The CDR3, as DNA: TGCAGCGTCTCGAGGGGTTTAGGAGATACGCAGTATTTT.

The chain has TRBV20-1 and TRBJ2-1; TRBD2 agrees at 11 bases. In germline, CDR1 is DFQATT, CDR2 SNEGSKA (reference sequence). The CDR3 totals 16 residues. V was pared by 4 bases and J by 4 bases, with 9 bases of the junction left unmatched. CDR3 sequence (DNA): TGCAGTGCTACGGTAGCGGGAGGGCCTGGTTACAATGAGCAGTTCTTC. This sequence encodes CSATVAGGPGYNEQFF.